A single TCR beta chain is shown here with its context. Its matching antigen is unknown. This entry is derived from a study of T cells after posttransplantation cyclophosphamide. Findings of the study overall: TRB clonality was highly associated with recipient CMV seropositivity and reactivation. Tissue-infiltrating T cells from skin or gut overlapped little with blood T cells. Donor CD8+ memory clones often dominated recipient blood repertoires at later times.

The CDR3 covers 14 residues. Germline V gene data show CDR1 as SGHRS and CDR2 as YFSETQ. Trimming stripped 0 bases from V and 4 bases from J, with 9 bases between. Busulfan-fludarabine conditioning, marrow transplant, and cyclophosphamide on days +3 and +4 were administered. Repertoires were generated with immunoSEQ multiplex PCR, while TCRdb's copy carries only in-frame clones and drops some. The sample records 9,500 to 14,000 clones, 75% to 95% being singletons. The source of this sequence is a female patient younger than 45 who received an allogeneic stem cell transplant from an unrelated donor, was CMV-positive, and had no GVHD. Part of the T cells may come from the graft donor. The source material was PBMCs, sampled after allogeneic stem cell transplant with posttransplant cyclophosphamide. The rearrangement joins TRBV5-1 to TRBJ2-3, with D possibly TRBD1 on 6 matching bases. In DNA, the CDR3 is TGCGCCAGCAGCTTGGACAGGGCCGCAGATACGCAGTATTTT. It specifies CASSLDRAADTQYF.